Described below is a single TCR beta chain sequence and its context. This sample was taken from a study of blood T cell repertoires in COVID-19. The overall study: Sites in the United States, Italy and Spain provided acute and convalescent COVID-19 samples. T cells, B-cell-depleted T cells, or PBMCs supplied cDNA or gDNA.

Germline lookup yields CDR1 LGHDT and CDR2 YNNKEL (reference sequence). This CDR3 is built from 17 residues. J was trimmed by 0 bases and V by 1 base; bases with no gene match: 5. Original processing methods: Amplification with reference gene primers provided the estimates of nucleated cell counts. Some clones are missing from TCRdb's copy, which holds only in-frame ones; the method was immunoSEQ multiplex PCR. That table supplies the V and J calls and clone size; D and trimming were determined from the DNA. The repertoire holds some 200,000 clones, with more than 75% as singletons. This TCR was sampled from a man between 18 and 29 years old with active or convalescent COVID-19. The specimen was peripheral blood. V usage is TRBV3-1 (or the pseudogene TRBV3-2) and J usage is TRBJ2-1; 8 bases fit TRBD2. The CDR3 loop is CASSQGGLAGSYNEQFF. CDR3 bases: TGTGCCAGCAGCCAAGGTGGGCTAGCGGGCTCCTACAATGAGCAGTTCTTC.